The TCR beta chain under discussion was sequenced for a study of CD8 T cells in ankylosing spondylitis listed by TCRdb under 2017. Study-wide context: T cell receptor beta repertoires were profiled in healthy donors and ankylosing spondylitis patients so that disease-linked TCR variants could be found. The whole study cohort included 108 healthy donors and 25 ankylosing spondylitis patients. Samples of peripheral blood were taken, and for ankylosing spondylitis patients, synovial fluid was collected as well.

Sequencing was performed on an Illumina HiSeq 2500. Quantitative 5'-RACE with molecular barcodes was the method used to prepare the TCR beta libraries. Regarding the original processing steps: A new computational method based on a probabilistic model of VDJ rearrangement was used to identify disease-linked TCR variants. TCRdb ran its own pipeline on the public reads, namely fastp trimming at Q25 and MiXCR clone calling, and kept in-frame beta chains. Each CDR3 protein gets just one entry, which takes the most common genes and DNA from the rows behind it. The V and J calls and clone size come from TCRdb's table, not from the authors' own analysis. The sample table shows approximately 550,000 distinct CDR3 sequences, and roughly 13% are seen once. The top ten clonotypes cover 6.8% of the sample. This clonotype appeared many times. It lacks a known antigen. The sample holds no much larger clone one base away, and base qualities are not on file.

V is trimmed back by 2 bases and J by 4 bases, and the junction contains 12 bases that no gene match accounts for. Reading the germline V gene (reference sequence) gives CDR1 DFQATT and CDR2 SNEGSKA. Including cysteine and phenylalanine, the CDR3 has 17 amino acids. Only the CDR3 portion is preserved as DNA: 51 bases, with reading frame beginning at the first base. Results the study describes overall, beyond this receptor: Some of the motif variants had been reported before in the synovial fluid and blood of reactive arthritis patients, a finding that suggests common disease-initiation mechanisms. The disease-linked clones were reported to be significantly enriched in matched synovial fluid samples from ankylosing spondylitis patients. A CD8+ phenotype was shown by the disease-linked clones, which were found at relatively low frequencies in peripheral blood. A TCR beta motif of several highly homologous amino acid variants appeared characteristic of blood from ankylosing spondylitis patients.

The specimen sequenced was blood, either unsorted or a sorted T cell fraction (not recorded which). The TCR originated in a male donor with ankylosing spondylitis. The sequence is built from TRBV20-1 and TRBJ2-3; 10 bases in the middle match TRBD2. The CDR3: CSARRAGGPSGADTQYF. The DNA sequence reads TGCAGTGCTAGAAGAGCGGGAGGGCCGAGCGGGGCAGATACGCAGTATTTT.